This entry is about one T cell receptor (beta chain). The antigen is undetermined. Generated by immunoSEQ multiplex PCR, the TCRdb table keeps only in-frame clones and is missing some. The data hold around 59,000 clones, with 77% observed a single time. The entry originates in a study of radiotherapy plus CTLA-4 blockade in lung cancer. In germline, CDR1 is MNHNY, CDR2 SVGAGI (reference sequence). The CDR3 runs 14 residues. Trimming took off 5 bases at V and 5 bases at J, with 10 bases between the two ends. Study results and limitations: The study found tumor-derived TCR clones expanded in blood after radiotherapy plus ipilimumab. Reported findings show early blood T cell clone dynamics, with interferon-beta, best predicted response.

The gene calls are TRBV6-6 and TRBJ1-6; possibly TRBD1 for D (6 bases). The sequencing here drew on peripheral blood, taken from a patient treated with radiotherapy plus ipilimumab. This sequence originates from a human donor with non-small cell lung cancer who had a partial response to radiotherapy plus ipilimumab. Written as DNA, the CDR3 is TGTGCCAGCAGTGGGGGACAAGATAATTCACCCCTCCACTTT. Its protein product is CASSGGQDNSPLHF.